This T cell receptor beta chain derives from a study of control samples from healthy donors and cancer patients. Clones were read by immunoSEQ multiplex PCR, and TCRdb kept only the in-frame ones, dropping some. The sample lists about 120,000 clones, 87% occurring once. This CDR3 is 14 amino acids long. V was pared by 5 bases and J by 4 bases, with 5 bases of the junction left unmatched. Germline V gene lookup returns CDR1 SEHNR and CDR2 FQNEAQ (reference sequence). The sequenced sample consisted of blood. This TCR was sampled from a man between 18 and 35 years old in good health. This sequence joins TRBV7-9 and TRBJ2-1, with 7 bases lining up with TRBD2. For the CDR3, the DNA is TGTGCCAGCAGCCCCCGGGAGGCGTACAATGAGCAGTTCTTC. It encodes CASSPREAYNEQFF.